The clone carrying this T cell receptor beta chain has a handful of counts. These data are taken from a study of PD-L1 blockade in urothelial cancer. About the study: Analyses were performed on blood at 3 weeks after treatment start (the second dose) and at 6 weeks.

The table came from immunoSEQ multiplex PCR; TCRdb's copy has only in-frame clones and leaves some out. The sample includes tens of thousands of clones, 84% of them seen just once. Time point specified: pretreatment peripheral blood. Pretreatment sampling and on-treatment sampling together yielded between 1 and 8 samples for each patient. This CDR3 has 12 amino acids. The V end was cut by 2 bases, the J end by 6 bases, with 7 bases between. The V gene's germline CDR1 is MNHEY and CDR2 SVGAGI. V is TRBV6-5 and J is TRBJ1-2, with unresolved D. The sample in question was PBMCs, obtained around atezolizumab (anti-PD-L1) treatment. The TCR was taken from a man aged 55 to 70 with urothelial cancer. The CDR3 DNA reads TGTGCCAGCAGTTACGACGGAGATGGCTACACCTTC. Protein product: CASSYDGDGYTF.